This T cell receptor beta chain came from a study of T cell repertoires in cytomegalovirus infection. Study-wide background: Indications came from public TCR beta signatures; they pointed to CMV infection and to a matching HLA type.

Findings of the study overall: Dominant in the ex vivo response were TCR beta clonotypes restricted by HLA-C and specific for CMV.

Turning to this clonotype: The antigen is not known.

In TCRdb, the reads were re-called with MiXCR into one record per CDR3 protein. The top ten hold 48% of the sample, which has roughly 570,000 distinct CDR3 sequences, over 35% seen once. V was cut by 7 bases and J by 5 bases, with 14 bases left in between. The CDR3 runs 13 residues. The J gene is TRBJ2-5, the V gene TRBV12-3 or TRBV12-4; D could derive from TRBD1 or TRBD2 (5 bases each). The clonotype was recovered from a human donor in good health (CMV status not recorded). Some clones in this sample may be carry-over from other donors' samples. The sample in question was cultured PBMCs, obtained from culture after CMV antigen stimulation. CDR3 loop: CASTPRGGETQYF. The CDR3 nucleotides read TGTGCCAGCACCCCCCGGGGCGGGGAGACCCAGTACTTC.